Below, 25 T cell receptor beta chains from the same sample are listed, as sequenced in a study of radiotherapy plus CTLA-4 blockade in lung cancer. Only in-frame clones appear in the TCRdb table, and some are missing; sequencing was by immunoSEQ multiplex PCR. This table holds around 86,000 clones, 80% to 85% found once. The sample here was peripheral blood, taken from a patient treated with radiotherapy plus ipilimumab. These receptors all come from a human donor with non-small cell lung cancer who had stable disease on radiotherapy plus ipilimumab.

This clone was observed once. The chain is built from TRBV28 and TRBJ2-5; D unresolved. Germline CDR1 reads MDHEN; CDR2 reads SYDVKM. V gave up 4 bases and J gave up 1 base, with 16 bases separating them. CDR3 length: 16 amino acids. This CDR3 is CASSSPLPGSQETQYF. The CDR3 nucleotides are TGTGCCAGCAGTTCCCCCCTCCCAGGATCCCAAGAGACCCAGTACTTC.

The chain employs TRBV4-2 and TRBJ2-2; maybe TRBD2 (5 bases). Germline-derived CDR1 and CDR2 are LGHNA and YNFKEQ. This CDR3 comprises 19 residues. V lost 0 bases, J lost 2 bases, and 19 bases lay in between. CDR3 residues: CASSQDAWLRGTNTGELFF. CDR3 bases: TGTGCCAGCAGCCAAGACGCATGGCTTCGGGGTACCAACACCGGGGAGCTGTTTTTT.

V usage is TRBV15 and J usage is TRBJ2-7; TRBD2 aligns across 12 bases. In germline, CDR1 is LNHNV, CDR2 YYDKDF (reference sequence). The CDR3 is made up of 17 amino acids. The ends lost 3 bases at V and 3 bases at J; junction bases unmatched: 9. Here the CDR3 DNA reads TGTGCCACCAGCAGGGGAAATCCGGGACTAGCGGGCTACGAGCAGTACTTC. Protein product: CATSRGNPGLAGYEQYF.

The chain combines TRBV28 with TRBJ2-1, with 11 bases that match TRBD2. Looked up from germline, CDR1 is MDHEN and CDR2 is SYDVKM. Unmatched junction bases numbered 16, after V lost 3 bases and J lost 12 bases. The CDR3 is 17 amino acids. The DNA of the CDR3 is TGTGCCAGCAGTTTGAGGCAAAGACTAGCGGGGACGCAGGGGCAGTTCTTC. It yields the protein CASSLRQRLAGTQGQFF. The full variable domain, its missing parts supplied by reference TRBV28 and TRBJ2-1, is DVKVTQSSRYLVKRTGEKVFLECVQDMDHENMFWYRQDPGLGLRLIYFSYDVKMKEKGDIPEGYSVSREKKERFSLILESASTNQTSMYLCASSLRQRLAGTQGQFFGPGTRLTVL.

V gene TRBV7-7 combines with J gene TRBJ2-1, with 14 bases aligning to TRBD2. The CDR3 spans 18 residues. The J segment lost 1 base and the V segment lost 3 bases, leaving 5 bases of the junction unmatched. The V gene's germline CDR1 is SSHAT and CDR2 FNYEAQ (reference sequence). CDR3 loop: CASSLGTSGGRSYNEQFF. The CDR3 region has the DNA TGTGCCAGCAGCTTGGGGACTAGCGGGGGTCGTTCCTACAATGAGCAGTTCTTC.

V gene TRBV29-1 combines with J gene TRBJ2-5, with D maybe TRBD1 (5 bases). With 4 bases removed from V and 1 base from J, the gap between germline ends came to 10 bases. This CDR3 has 13 residues. Germline CDR1 is SQVTM and CDR2 is ANQGSEA. CDR3 region: CSVAGQGQETQYF. The CDR3 DNA is TGCAGCGTTGCAGGGCAGGGCCAAGAGACCCAGTACTTC.

This clone has only one observation. V and J are TRBV9 and TRBJ2-1, with TRBD2 as a possible D gene (6 bases). Trimming stripped 2 bases from V and 5 bases from J, with 26 bases between. CDR3 length: 19 amino acids. Looked up from germline, CDR1 is SGDLS and CDR2 is YYNGEE. CDR3 DNA sequence: TGTGCCAGCAGCGTGGGATCTGGGGGAGGCCCTCCGGGAGACAATGAGCAGTTCTTC. It encodes CASSVGSGGGPPGDNEQFF.

This clone was observed once. The CDR3 nucleotides are TGCGCCAGCAGCTTGGACCCAGGACTAGCGGGAAGCTCCTACGAGCAGTACTTC. The encoded protein is CASSLDPGLAGSSYEQYF. The chain employs TRBV5-1 and TRBJ2-7; TRBD2 agrees at 12 bases. Trimming removed 0 bases from V and 0 bases from J; junction bases left unmatched: 7. Germline V CDR1 and CDR2: SGHRS, YFSETQ. The CDR3 consists of 18 residues.

A single count supports this clone. The rearrangement joins TRBV11-2 to TRBJ2-7; a possible D gene is TRBD2 (6 bases). The CDR3 extends over 15 amino acids. The germline V gene encodes CDR1 SGHAT and CDR2 FQNNGV. V lost 3 bases and J 1 base, leaving 13 bases between the germline ends. The CDR3 here is CASSLPGTLSYEQYF. CDR3 sequence (DNA): TGTGCCAGCAGCTTGCCCGGGACTCTTTCCTACGAGCAGTACTTC.

This chain links TRBV2 with TRBJ2-7, with TRBD2 matching over 10 bases. The germline V gene has CDR1 SNHLY and CDR2 FYNNEI. The CDR3 runs 20 residues. J was trimmed by 2 bases and V by 0 bases; bases with no gene match: 16. The CDR3 sequence: CASSEALPLAGAPIPYEQYF. CDR3 nucleotides: TGTGCCAGCAGTGAAGCGCTTCCGCTAGCGGGAGCCCCGATTCCCTACGAGCAGTACTTC.

The rearrangement joins TRBV20-1 to TRBJ2-7; D is undetermined. CDR1 is DFQATT and CDR2 is SNEGSKA in the germline V gene (reference sequence). The length of the CDR3 is 10 residues. Between the trimmed V and J ends, which lost 0 bases and 4 bases, there was a span of 1 base. CDR3 residues: CSARDYEQYF. The DNA for the CDR3 is TGCAGTGCTAGAGATTACGAGCAGTACTTC.

This clone was counted once. The chain combines TRBV10-1 with TRBJ2-1; 7 bases map to TRBD2. Unmatched junction bases numbered 12, after V lost 4 bases and J lost 6 bases. CDR1 and CDR2 (germline): WNHNN, SYGVQD (reference sequence). CDR3 length: 16 amino acids. The CDR3 nucleotides read TGCGCCAGCAGTGCATTGCGTGGCGGGAGTCTCAATGAGCAGTTCTTC. Its translation is CASSALRGGSLNEQFF.

This chain links TRBV7-2 with TRBJ2-3; TRBD2 agrees at 12 bases. In germline, CDR1 is SGHTA, CDR2 FQGNSA. J was trimmed by 4 bases and V by 5 bases; bases with no gene match: 4. The CDR3 sequence is 15 residues long. Written as DNA, the CDR3 is TGTGCCAGCAGCGCCGCTAGCGGGGGGGCAGATACGCAGTATTTT. Translated, it gives CASSAASGGADTQYF.

Of note for this clone: Other nucleotide sequences from this sample produce the same CDR3. This rearrangement joins TRBV6-1 to TRBJ2-1; maybe TRBD2 (5 bases). Germline loops: CDR1 MNHNS, CDR2 SASEGT. Trimming took 6 bases from V and 3 from J, leaving 12 bases between them. CDR3 length: 14 residues. The CDR3 DNA reads TGTGCCAGCAGACCGAGCGGATACTACAATGAGCAGTTCTTC. It specifies CASRPSGYYNEQFF.

This clone was observed a few times. This chain uses TRBV5-4 with TRBJ2-5, with D perhaps matching TRBD1 (6 bases). V lost 2 bases, J lost 1 base, and 9 bases lay in between. The CDR3 consists of 14 residues. Germline V CDR1 and CDR2: SGHNT, YYREEE (reference sequence). The CDR3 nucleotides read TGTGCCAGCAGCTTCGGCAGGGGCCAAGAGACCCAGTACTTC. The encoded protein is CASSFGRGQETQYF.

V is TRBV18 and J is TRBJ2-6; 7 positions match TRBD1. CDR3 size: 18 residues. From germline, CDR1 is KGHSH and CDR2 LQKENI. Trimming cost V 4 bases and J 4 bases; bases outside gene matches: 13. The CDR3 is CASSHQRLTGAGANVLTF. DNA of the CDR3: TGTGCCAGCTCACACCAAAGGCTAACAGGGGCCGGGGCCAACGTCCTGACTTTC. The full variable domain, its missing parts supplied by reference TRBV18 and TRBJ2-6, is NAGVMQNPRHLVRRRGQEARLRCSPMKGHSHVYWYRQLPEEGLKFMVYLQKENIIDESGMPKERFSAEFPKEGPSILRIQQVVRGDSAAYFCASSHQRLTGAGANVLTFGAGSRLTVL.

The chain recombines TRBV5-1 with TRBJ2-4, with D possibly being TRBD2 (6 bases). V lost 8 bases to trimming and J lost 0 bases, with 15 bases between them. CDR3 length: 15 amino acids. The germline V gene has CDR1 SGHRS and CDR2 YFSETQ. The CDR3 bases are TGCGCCAGGGTCTGGGGGGAACTAGCCAAAAACATTCAGTACTTC. It is translated as CARVWGELAKNIQYF.

Only one count was recorded for this clone. V is TRBV7-2 and J is TRBJ1-6; D may be TRBD1 (5 bases). From germline, CDR1 is SGHTA and CDR2 FQGNSA. Trimming left V 1 base short and J 7 bases short, with 11 bases between. The CDR3 runs to 15 residues. The CDR3 loop reads CASSLGTTPNSPLHF. The CDR3 DNA reads TGTGCCAGCAGCTTAGGGACAACACCCAATTCACCCCTCCACTTT. The full variable domain, rest sourced from reference TRBV7-2 and TRBJ1-6, is GAGVSQSPSNKVTEKGKDVELRCDPISGHTALYWYRQSLGQGLEFLIYFQGNSAPDKSGLPSDRFSAERTGGSVSTLTIQRTQQEDSAVYLCASSLGTTPNSPLHFGNGTRLTVT.

The chain joins TRBV7-9 to TRBJ1-1; tentative D call: TRBD1 (6 bases). The CDR3 runs to 13 residues. The V and J ends lost 2 bases and 6 bases respectively, with 10 bases between them. Per germline, CDR1 SEHNR and CDR2 FQNEAQ (reference sequence). The CDR3 DNA reads as TGTGCCAGCAGCTTATCGGAGGGGGCTGAAGCTTTCTTT. This encodes CASSLSEGAEAFF.

This chain joins TRBV28 and TRBJ1-4, with a weak D call TRBD1 (6 bases). V lost 4 bases to trimming and J lost 7 bases, with 22 bases between them. CDR1 is MDHEN, CDR2 SYDVKM, per germline. The CDR3 is made up of 17 amino acids. Here the CDR3 DNA reads TGTGCCAGCAGTTACCCGGGCAGGGGTAGGGAGGTTGAAAAACTGTTTTTT. Translation gives CASSYPGRGREVEKLFF.

The genes are TRBV27 and TRBJ2-3; the D is unclear. Germline CDR1 MNHEY, CDR2 SMNVEV (reference sequence). The CDR3 covers 15 residues. The ends were cut back, 2 bases at V and 1 base at J, with 10 bases in the middle. CDR3 sequence reads: CASSLARSRTDTQYF. The DNA for the CDR3 is TGTGCCAGCAGTTTAGCTAGGTCCCGCACAGATACGCAGTATTTT.

The rearrangement links TRBV10-1 to TRBJ2-5; D is possibly TRBD1 (6 bases). The CDR3 spans 14 residues. Trimming took off 6 bases at V and 4 bases at J, with 15 bases between the two ends. Germline CDR1 reads WNHNN; CDR2 reads SYGVQD (reference sequence). Here the CDR3 DNA reads TGCGCCAGCAGCGCTACAGGGTGGGGAGAGACCCAGTACTTC. It yields the protein CASSATGWGETQYF.

The chain joins TRBV11-3 to TRBJ2-7; D unclear. Germline V lookup: CDR1 SGHNT, CDR2 YENEEA. The CDR3 is 14 residues long. V dropped 1 base and J dropped 2 bases, with 9 bases sitting between them. The CDR3 bases are TGTGCCAGCAGCTTAGGGCCCCAAACCTACGAGCAGTACTTC. Translated: CASSLGPQTYEQYF. The full variable domain, in which reference TRBV11-3 and TRBJ2-7 provide the parts outside the CDR3, is EAGVVQSPRYKIIEKKQPVAFWCNPISGHNTLYWYLQNLGQGPELLIRYENEEAVDDSQLPKDRFSAERLKGVDSTLKIQPAELGDSAVYLCASSLGPQTYEQYFGPGTRLTVT.

V gene TRBV29-1 combines with J gene TRBJ1-2; 11 bases map to TRBD1. The germline V gene has CDR1 SQVTM and CDR2 ANQGSEA. This CDR3 is built from 14 residues. Unmatched junction bases numbered 8, after V lost 4 bases and J lost 7 bases. CDR3 bases: TGCAGCGTTGTGAAGGACAGGGGGCAGAGTGGCTACACCTTC. It encodes CSVVKDRGQSGYTF.

This clone occurred once. The V and J genes are TRBV27 and TRBJ2-3; D is possibly TRBD2 (7 bases). The germline CDR1 and CDR2 sequences are MNHEY and SMNVEV (reference sequence). The CDR3 consists of 16 residues. V dropped 5 bases and J dropped 9 bases, with 24 bases sitting between them. The CDR3 DNA reads TGTGCCAGCAGTCCCCATGACAGCGGGAATAGGGGGACGCAGTATTTT. The encoded protein is CASSPHDSGNRGTQYF.